This entry is about one T cell receptor (beta chain). Its antigen is undetermined. The ends lost 3 bases at V and 6 bases at J; junction bases unmatched: 5. Germline CDR1 LGHNA, CDR2 YNFKEQ. The CDR3 spans 14 residues. Profiled with immunoSEQ multiplex PCR; TCRdb holds only in-frame clones, not every one. This sample yields under 200,000 clones, of which 92% are seen a single time; 1.3% belongs to the top ten. These data belong to a study of T cell responses to AZD1222 COVID-19 vaccine. Study conclusions and caveats: Variant regions that are unmutated are reportedly the target of nearly half of spike-specific TCRs.

This chain links TRBV4-2 with TRBJ2-1, with 7 bases aligning to TRBD2. The TCR was taken from an adult who received the AZD1222 COVID-19 vaccine. The sequencing used peripheral blood, collected 28 days after the second AZD1222 dose. For the CDR3, the DNA is TGTGCCAGCAGCCAGGCGTGGGGGGGCAATGAGCAGTTCTTC. This sequence encodes CASSQAWGGNEQFF.